Listed here are 20 T cell receptor beta chains from one sample, sequenced in a study of long-term antiretroviral therapy in people with HIV. Survey level was the resolution at which the v3.0 immunoSEQ assay ran. Sequencing used immunoSEQ multiplex PCR; TCRdb keeps in-frame clones, though not all of them. The sample comprises about 16,000 clones, about four fifths of which are singletons, and approximately 13% rests with the top ten. The sequencing used unsorted PBMCs, collected about 3.2 years after starting antiretroviral therapy. The receptors originated from a woman aged 40 to 55 with HIV.

The rearrangement uses TRBV10-3 and TRBJ2-1, with D possibly TRBD1 on 6 matching bases. Germline V gene sequence: CDR1 ENHRY, CDR2 SYGVKD. V was pared by 8 bases and J by 7 bases, with 12 bases between. CDR3 length: 12 residues. The CDR3 DNA reads as TGTGCCATCGCCACAAGGGGGAATGAGCAGTTCTTC. Translated: CAIATRGNEQFF.

This sequence joins TRBV7-2 and TRBJ2-1; D ambiguous. The CDR3 is 15 amino acids. CDR1 and CDR2 from the germline V gene are SGHTA and FQGNSA. The V and J ends lost 5 bases and 10 bases respectively, with 21 bases between them. CDR3 coding DNA: TGTGCCAGCAGCGGCCGGGTCACCCCATATGTGGAGCAGTTCTTC. Translation: CASSGRVTPYVEQFF.

The J gene is TRBJ1-1, the V gene TRBV11-2; D ambiguous. Germline assignment: CDR1 SGHAT and CDR2 FQNNGV. This CDR3 is built from 14 residues. Trimming removed 1 base at V and 5 bases at J, with 11 bases between. The DNA of the CDR3 is TGTGCCAGCAGCTTAGCGTGGGAGGGTACTGAAGCTTTCTTT. Protein product: CASSLAWEGTEAFF. Full variable domain (outside the CDR3, taken from reference TRBV11-2 and TRBJ1-1): EAGVAQSPRYKIIEKRQSVAFWCNPISGHATLYWYQQILGQGPKLLIQFQNNGVVDDSQLPKDRFSAERLKGVDSTLKIQPAKLEDSAVYLCASSLAWEGTEAFFGQGTRLTVV.

The CDR3 DNA follows: TGTGCCATCAGTGATAAAGCTAACTATGGCTACACCTTC. The encoded protein is CAISDKANYGYTF. The chain uses TRBV10-3 and TRBJ1-2; D gene uncertain. Germline CDR1 is ENHRY and CDR2 is SYGVKD. The CDR3 runs to 13 residues. Trimming took 3 bases from V and 0 from J, leaving 5 bases between them.

This clone occurred a few times. For the CDR3, the DNA is TGTGCCAGCAGCAGGCGTAGGGACAAAGAAGAAAAACTGTTTTTT. Residues: CASSRRRDKEEKLFF. The V and J genes are TRBV7-9 and TRBJ1-4; possibly TRBD1 for D (6 bases). The CDR3 spans 15 residues. The V gene's germline CDR1 is SEHNR and CDR2 FQNEAQ (reference sequence). Trimming pared 5 bases from V and 8 bases from J, leaving 18 bases between.

The rearrangement uses TRBV6-5 and TRBJ2-7; no definite D call. The CDR3 extends over 9 amino acids. The V end was cut by 10 bases, the J end by 3 bases, with 4 bases between. Per germline, CDR1 MNHEY and CDR2 SVGAGI. The CDR3: CATIYEQYF. DNA of the CDR3: TGTGCCACCATCTACGAGCAGTACTTC.

This chain joins TRBV5-6 and TRBJ2-7; 7 bases fit TRBD1. CDR3 length: 17 residues. J lost 2 bases, V lost 0 bases, and 11 bases had no gene match. CDR1 SGHDT and CDR2 YYEEEE come from the germline V gene. CDR3: CASSLGPQGRQAYEQYF. The CDR3 DNA sequence: TGTGCCAGCAGCTTGGGTCCACAGGGGCGACAAGCCTACGAGCAGTACTTC.

The chain couples TRBV13 to TRBJ1-6, with D perhaps matching TRBD1 (5 bases). The CDR3 has 14 amino acids. The germline gives CDR1 PRHDT, CDR2 FYEKMQ (reference sequence). V was shortened by 4 bases and J by 8 bases, with 12 bases between the two germline ends. CDR3 coding DNA: TGTGCCAGCAGCTCCCAGAGGGGCGATTCACCCCTCCACTTT. It translates to CASSSQRGDSPLHF.

This clone has only one observation. The chain combines TRBV7-2 with TRBJ1-5; perhaps TRBD1 as D (6 bases). This CDR3 is built from 15 residues. Deletions cut 5 bases from V and 11 bases from J, with 22 bases between. The germline V gene has CDR1 SGHTA and CDR2 FQGNSA. The CDR3 DNA reads TGTGCCAGCAGCCCACTTACACAGGGATTCCATGCCCAGCATTTT. Translating gives CASSPLTQGFHAQHF.

The V and J genes are TRBV13 and TRBJ2-3, with 7 nucleotides matching TRBD2. The V gene's germline CDR1 is PRHDT and CDR2 FYEKMQ (reference sequence). This CDR3 contains 15 residues. Trimming took 8 bases from V and 3 from J; bases not matched to a gene: 11. The chain's CDR3 is CASFRAGVGTDTQYF. CDR3 nucleotide sequence: TGTGCCAGCTTTCGGGCGGGGGTTGGTACAGATACGCAGTATTTT.

The chain employs TRBV19 and TRBJ1-2; D possibly corresponds to TRBD1 (6 bases). The CDR3 loop spans 15 amino acids. V was cut by 3 bases and J by 2 bases, with 13 bases left in between. In germline, CDR1 is LNHDA, CDR2 SQIVND (reference sequence). CDR3 sequence reads: CASSIVNRDNYGYTF. DNA for the CDR3: TGTGCCAGTAGTATCGTTAACAGGGACAACTATGGCTACACCTTC.

The rearrangement joins TRBV2 to TRBJ2-1, with a tentative D call TRBD1 (6 bases). This CDR3 comprises 14 residues. Trimming cost V 7 bases and J 4 bases, with 14 bases left between them. Germline assignment: CDR1 SNHLY and CDR2 FYNNEI. The CDR3 loop reads CASIPDRNYNEQFF. The CDR3 bases are TGTGCCAGCATACCCGACAGGAATTACAATGAGCAGTTCTTC.

The rearrangement uses TRBV6-6 and TRBJ1-1; D might be TRBD1 (6 bases). Germline V gives CDR1 MNHNY, CDR2 SVGAGI (reference sequence). This CDR3 is built from 13 residues. V gave up 6 bases and J gave up 4 bases, with 12 bases separating them. The CDR3, as DNA: TGTGCCAGCAGGACACCAGGGGCCACTGAAGCTTTCTTT. Translated, it gives CASRTPGATEAFF.

This clone was seen a handful of times. The V gene is TRBV6-1, the J gene TRBJ2-3, with D tentatively TRBD2 (6 bases). V shed 7 bases and J shed 0 bases, with 14 bases lying between them. The CDR3 is 15 amino acids. CDR1 is MNHNS, CDR2 SASEGT, per germline. The CDR3 protein is CASIRRGPSTDTQYF. In nucleotides, the CDR3 is TGTGCCAGCATTCGGCGGGGCCCTAGCACAGATACGCAGTATTTT.

The chain is built from TRBV29-1 and TRBJ2-3; TRBD1 matches at 11 bases. CDR1 and CDR2 (germline): SQVTM, ANQGSEA. V gave up 3 bases and J gave up 7 bases; unmatched junction bases: 15. This CDR3 has 17 residues. The CDR3 sequence is CSVEPAAGTGGQNTQYF. The CDR3 DNA sequence: TGCAGCGTTGAGCCCGCTGCCGGGACAGGGGGTCAGAATACGCAGTATTTT.

This clone was observed a handful of times. V usage is TRBV5-6 and J usage is TRBJ1-1; unclear D gene. Trimming took 0 bases from V and 3 from J, leaving 9 bases between them. CDR1 SGHDT and CDR2 YYEEEE come from the germline V gene. The CDR3 covers 14 residues. The DNA for the CDR3 is TGTGCCAGCAGCTTGGGGGAAGGCGACACTGAAGCTTTCTTT. It is translated as CASSLGEGDTEAFF.

The gene calls are TRBV23-1 and TRBJ1-4, with TRBD1 as a possible D gene (6 bases). TRBV23-1 is labeled an ORF, and its function is uncertain. The CDR3 length is 16 residues. With 0 bases removed from V and 5 bases from J, the gap between germline ends came to 13 bases. This CDR3 is CASSQSEDSLNEKLFF. CDR3 bases: TGCGCCAGCAGTCAATCGGAGGACAGTTTAAATGAAAAACTGTTTTTT.

This clone was counted a single time. The chain carries TRBV10-3 and TRBJ1-1; no clear D. The CDR3 totals 14 residues. Per germline, CDR1 ENHRY and CDR2 SYGVKD. V dropped 7 bases and J dropped 2 bases, with 14 bases sitting between them. This CDR3 is CAINRERSNTEAFF. The CDR3 nucleotides read TGTGCCATCAACCGAGAACGAAGTAACACTGAAGCTTTCTTT.

V gene TRBV30 combines with J gene TRBJ1-3; no firm D call. This CDR3 is 14 amino acids long. From germline, CDR1 is GTSNPN and CDR2 SVGIG (reference sequence). V dropped 0 bases and J dropped 0 bases, with 6 bases sitting between them. The CDR3 nucleotides are TGTGCCTGGAGTGTACGAACCTCTGGAAACACCATATATTTT. Residues: CAWSVRTSGNTIYF.

The V gene is TRBV29-1, the J gene TRBJ1-2; D is undetermined. Germline loops: CDR1 SQVTM, CDR2 ANQGSEA. The length of the CDR3 is 9 residues. CDR3 DNA: TGCAGTGAAAGCTATGGCTACACCTTC. It is translated as CSESYGYTF.